This TCR beta chain appears in the sequencing data of a study of Graves' ophthalmopathy and Graves' hyperthyroidism. Whole-study results and caveats: For predicting ophthalmopathy progression, the model had about 64% sensitivity and roughly 76% specificity.

V was clipped by 0 bases and J by 4 bases; unmatched bases: 18. The CDR3 length is 19 residues. Per the germline V gene, CDR1 is SQVTM and CDR2 is ANQGSEA. This clonotype was counted at least ten times. No antigen is known for it. TCR beta CDR3 amplification used RNA transcripts. First-round RT-PCR employed HTBI primers, with a second-round multiplex PCR after it. TCRdb independently ran MiXCR on the multiplex PCR reads; one entry per CDR3 protein. The data show over a million distinct CDR3 sequences, about two fifths seen once. The chain recombines TRBV29-1 with TRBJ1-2; 9 bases fit TRBD1. Sequencing was done on a sample of peripheral blood or thyroid tissue (not recorded which). The TCR sequence derives from an adult man with Graves' hyperthyroidism. CDR3 sequence: CSVEDSTLLRTGDIYGYTF. The CDR3 coding sequence is TGCAGCGTTGAAGATTCAACCCTCCTTCGGACAGGGGACATCTATGGCTACACCTTC.